These 26 T cell receptor beta chains were sequenced from one sample in a study of human thymus T cells. The assay was immunoSEQ multiplex PCR, and TCRdb's table has in-frame clones only and misses some. Of about 120,000 clones in the sample, 90% to 95% were seen once. Obtained as resections during corrective heart surgery, the thymus tissue was then studied. The sample taken for sequencing was thymus tissue. Receptor source: a boy under two years old with a congenital heart defect but otherwise immunologically healthy.

The V and J genes are TRBV9 and TRBJ1-5; no reliable D call. Germline CDR1 SGDLS, CDR2 YYNGEE. This CDR3 has 13 amino acids. Trimming took off 3 bases at V and 4 bases at J, with 8 bases between the two ends. The DNA for the CDR3 is TGTGCCAGCAGCGCCGACCCAAATCAGCCCCAGCATTTT. This encodes CASSADPNQPQHF.

The chain employs TRBV5-8 and TRBJ2-7; D is ambiguous. V lost 0 bases, J lost 3 bases, and 10 bases lay in between. Germline V gene lookup returns CDR1 SGHTS and CDR2 YDEGEE. The CDR3 sequence is 14 residues long. The CDR3 DNA reads as TGTGCCAGCAGCTTGGTCTCGACTGGCTACGAGCAGTACTTC. Encoded protein: CASSLVSTGYEQYF.

V gene TRBV9 combines with J gene TRBJ2-3, with 10 positions matching TRBD2. This CDR3 is 17 amino acids long. Germline V gene data show CDR1 as SGDLS and CDR2 as YYNGEE. V was pared by 0 bases and J by 3 bases, with 7 bases of the junction left unmatched. CDR3 nucleotide sequence: TGTGCCAGCAGCGTAGGCGGAGCGGGGGGGCCAACAGATACGCAGTATTTT. It specifies CASSVGGAGGPTDTQYF.

The chain has TRBV6-1 and TRBJ2-7; no definite D call. CDR3 length: 16 amino acids. In germline, CDR1 is MNHNS, CDR2 SASEGT. V was trimmed by 4 bases and J by 3 bases, leaving 19 bases between them. In DNA, the CDR3 is TGTGCCAGCAGTGTAAGGTATGACCCCCCCTGCTACGAGCAGTACTTC. The encoded protein is CASSVRYDPPCYEQYF.

V gene TRBV27 combines with J gene TRBJ1-6; D might be TRBD1 (6 bases). Deletions cut 6 bases from V and 5 bases from J, with 8 bases between. This CDR3 comprises 13 residues. The germline CDR1 and CDR2 sequences are MNHEY and SMNVEV (reference sequence). This CDR3 reads CASSQGHNSPLHF. The CDR3 DNA reads as TGTGCCAGCAGCCAGGGGCATAATTCACCCCTCCACTTT.

This clone was detected only once. This chain connects TRBV12-5 to TRBJ1-3; D is unresolved. V was pared by 1 base and J by 7 bases, with 2 bases between. CDR1 and CDR2 (germline): LGHNT, FRNRAP. This CDR3 is 11 amino acids long. The CDR3 loop is CASGLGNTIYF. CDR3 coding DNA: TGTGCTAGTGGTTTGGGGAACACCATATATTTT.

The V gene is TRBV6-1, the J gene TRBJ1-5; D is uncertain. The V gene's germline CDR1 is MNHNS and CDR2 SASEGT. This CDR3 comprises 14 residues. V was cut by 8 bases and J by 4 bases, with 15 bases left in between. For the CDR3, the DNA is TGTGCCAGCTTTGAAGTGGCGGGGAATCAGCCCCAGCATTTT. Translation gives CASFEVAGNQPQHF.

The V call is TRBV11-2, the J call TRBJ1-1; no clear D gene. Germline V gene sequence: CDR1 SGHAT, CDR2 FQNNGV. The CDR3 contains 12 residues. The ends were cut back, 5 bases at V and 4 bases at J, with 8 bases in the middle. The CDR3 is CASSPDGTEAFF. Here the CDR3 DNA reads TGTGCCAGCAGCCCCGATGGCACTGAAGCTTTCTTT.

A single count supports this clone. This chain uses TRBV27 with TRBJ1-2, with unresolved D. CDR1 is MNHEY, CDR2 SMNVEV, per germline (reference sequence). Between the trimmed V and J ends, which lost 2 bases and 6 bases, there was a span of 16 bases. CDR3 length: 15 amino acids. CDR3 protein: CASSLPPRPANGYTF. CDR3 in DNA: TGTGCCAGCAGTTTACCTCCTCGCCCCGCAAATGGCTACACCTTC.

The chain combines TRBV19 with TRBJ1-1; D is undetermined. The CDR3 is made up of 14 amino acids. Per germline, CDR1 LNHDA and CDR2 SQIVND (reference sequence). The germline V and J ends were trimmed by 3 bases and 0 bases, with 8 bases remaining between them. The CDR3 region has the DNA TGTGCCAGTAGTATTGGTGGGGTGAACACTGAAGCTTTCTTT. This translates into CASSIGGVNTEAFF.

The chain recombines TRBV2 with TRBJ2-2, with TRBD1 matching 9 bases. Germline assignment: CDR1 SNHLY and CDR2 FYNNEI. The CDR3 sequence is 13 residues long. V shed 8 bases, J shed 6 bases, and the junction held 4 bases outside the gene matches. The CDR3 nucleotides read TGTGCCAGCGGGACAGGGTGCCCCGGGGAGCTGTTTTTT. Protein sequence: CASGTGCPGELFF.

The V gene is TRBV27, the J gene TRBJ2-2, with D possibly being TRBD1 (5 bases). Germline lookup yields CDR1 MNHEY and CDR2 SMNVEV (reference sequence). The V gene lost 6 bases and the J gene lost 7 bases, with 6 bases spanning the gap. This CDR3 has 11 residues. The CDR3 region is CASRGRGELFF. CDR3 nucleotides: TGTGCCAGCAGGGGGCGCGGGGAGCTGTTTTTT.

The chain is built from TRBV4-3 and TRBJ1-3; no clear D. The CDR3 loop spans 16 amino acids. Germline V CDR1 and CDR2: LGHNA, YSLEER. With 0 bases removed from V and 2 bases from J, the gap between germline ends came to 11 bases. The CDR3 here is CASSQETGRAGNTIYF. The CDR3 coding sequence is TGCGCCAGCAGCCAAGAAACGGGGAGAGCTGGAAACACCATATATTTT.

J is TRBJ2-7 and V is TRBV30, with 9 positions matching TRBD1. The CDR3 consists of 14 residues. V was clipped by 0 bases and J by 4 bases; unmatched bases: 4. Germline V CDR1 and CDR2: GTSNPN, SVGIG (reference sequence). The CDR3 reads CAWSVQGAGYEQYF. The CDR3 DNA reads TGTGCCTGGAGTGTACAGGGGGCTGGGTACGAGCAGTACTTC.

The chain has TRBV10-1 and TRBJ1-6; weak D call: TRBD1 (6 bases). The CDR3 runs 16 residues. Germline V gives CDR1 WNHNN, CDR2 SYGVQD (reference sequence). The V and J ends lost 7 bases and 0 bases respectively, with 13 bases between them. The CDR3 protein is CASIIEGGSYNSPLHF. CDR3 bases: TGCGCCAGCATCATAGAGGGGGGCTCCTATAATTCACCCCTCCACTTT.

V is TRBV30 and J is TRBJ1-1, with a weak D call TRBD1 (5 bases). Looked up from germline, CDR1 is GTSNPN and CDR2 is SVGIG (reference sequence). The CDR3 is 15 residues long. The V end lost 4 bases, the J end lost 1 base, and 16 bases lay between the germline ends. CDR3 amino acids: CAWITAGWPNTEAFF. CDR3 sequence (DNA): TGTGCCTGGATCACCGCAGGGTGGCCGAACACTGAAGCTTTCTTT.

The rearrangement uses TRBV29-1 and TRBJ1-2; 7 bases agree with TRBD1. Germline V lookup: CDR1 SQVTM, CDR2 ANQGSEA. The CDR3 runs to 16 residues. With V trimmed by 1 base and J by 4 bases, 12 bases remained unmatched. The CDR3 loop reads CSVEASGRGTPYGYTF. CDR3 nucleotides: TGCAGCGTTGAAGCATCCGGCAGGGGGACCCCCTATGGCTACACCTTC.

This clone is a singleton in its sample. The CDR3 DNA reads TGTGCCTGGAGTGGACACAGGGGCCATAACCTGGACCTCTCTGGAAACACCATATATTTT. Translated, it gives CAWSGHRGHNLDLSGNTIYF. This chain connects TRBV30 to TRBJ1-3; 7 nucleotides agree with TRBD1. The CDR3 consists of 20 residues. Germline V CDR1 and CDR2: GTSNPN, SVGIG (reference sequence). Trimming at V came to 1 base and at J to 0 bases, leaving 18 bases not matched to a gene.

V gene TRBV28 combines with J gene TRBJ1-1; 8 nucleotides align to TRBD1. Per germline, CDR1 MDHEN and CDR2 SYDVKM. This CDR3 is 19 amino acids long. Trimming at V came to 3 bases and at J to 5 bases, leaving 20 bases not matched to a gene. The chain's CDR3 is CASSLLRQGIPLIGTEAFF. The CDR3 region has the DNA TGTGCCAGCAGTTTGCTTCGACAGGGGATCCCTCTGATAGGGACTGAAGCTTTCTTT.

The chain couples TRBV7-9 to TRBJ2-1; 9 bases match TRBD2. The V gene's germline CDR1 is SEHNR and CDR2 FQNEAQ (reference sequence). CDR3 length: 19 amino acids. The V gene end was trimmed by 5 bases and the J gene end by 4 bases; junction bases not matched to a gene: 18. CDR3 DNA: TGTGCCAGCAGCCCCCGCGCAGGGGTTGCGGGGGGGCTGTACAATGAGCAGTTCTTC. It is translated as CASSPRAGVAGGLYNEQFF.

This chain joins TRBV28 and TRBJ1-1; 7 positions agree with TRBD1. Looked up from germline, CDR1 is MDHEN and CDR2 is SYDVKM. J was trimmed by 4 bases and V by 2 bases; bases with no gene match: 7. The CDR3 runs 15 residues. The chain's CDR3 is CASSLRGQGGTEAFF. CDR3 sequence (DNA): TGTGCCAGCAGTTTAAGGGGCCAGGGGGGCACTGAAGCTTTCTTT.

The chain carries TRBV4-3 and TRBJ2-1; 10 bases are a match to TRBD2. This CDR3 region has 16 residues. CDR1 LGHNA and CDR2 YSLEER come from the germline V gene. V lost 9 bases and J lost 2; bases outside the gene matches: 10. DNA for the CDR3: TGCGCCAGTGCCCGGGGGAGCGGGGGGGCCTACAATGAGCAGTTCTTC. Protein product: CASARGSGGAYNEQFF.

The CDR3 nucleotides are TGCGCCAGCAGCCAGGGACAGGGAGTTAATTCACCCCTCCACTTT. It encodes CASSQGQGVNSPLHF. The chain links TRBV5-1 to TRBJ1-6, with 9 bases that match TRBD1. The CDR3 spans 15 residues. The V gene's germline CDR1 is SGHRS and CDR2 YFSETQ. V shed 4 bases and J 6 bases; nucleotides not matched to a gene: 5.

The chain couples TRBV4-2 to TRBJ1-1; D not certain. Per germline, CDR1 LGHNA and CDR2 YNFKEQ. The CDR3 is 16 residues long. The ends were cut back, 4 bases at V and 0 bases at J, with 15 bases in the middle. As DNA, the CDR3 is TGTGCCAGCAGCCCGAGGAAGGTGGGGATGAACACTGAAGCTTTCTTT. Protein: CASSPRKVGMNTEAFF.

This rearrangement joins TRBV7-9 to TRBJ1-1, with D perhaps TRBD1 (5 bases). Germline V lookup: CDR1 SEHNR, CDR2 FQNEAQ (reference sequence). V was trimmed by 11 bases and J by 0 bases, leaving 13 bases between them. This CDR3 spans 13 amino acids. The CDR3 coding sequence is TGTGCCGGCCCGGGGGGGATGAACACTGAAGCTTTCTTT. This gives the protein CAGPGGMNTEAFF.

The V gene is TRBV21-1, the J gene TRBJ1-3; the tabulated D call, TRBD1, remains unverified against the DNA. TRBV21-1 is a pseudogene segment. The CDR3 has 12 residues. CDR3 nucleotides: TGTGCCAGCAGCCCCAGGGGAAACACCATATATTTT. Its protein product is CASSPRGNTIYF.